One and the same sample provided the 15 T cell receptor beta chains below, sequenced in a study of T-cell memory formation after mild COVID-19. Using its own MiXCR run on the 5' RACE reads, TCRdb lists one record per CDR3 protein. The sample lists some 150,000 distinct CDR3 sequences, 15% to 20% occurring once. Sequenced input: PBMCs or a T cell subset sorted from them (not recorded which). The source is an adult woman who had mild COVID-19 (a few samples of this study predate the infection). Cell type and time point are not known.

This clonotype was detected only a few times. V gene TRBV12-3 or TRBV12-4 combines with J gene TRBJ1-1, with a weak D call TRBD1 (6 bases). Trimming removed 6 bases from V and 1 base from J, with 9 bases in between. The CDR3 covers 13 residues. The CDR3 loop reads CASRRTENTEAFF. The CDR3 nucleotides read TGTGCCAGCAGGCGGACAGAGAACACTGAAGCTTTCTTT.

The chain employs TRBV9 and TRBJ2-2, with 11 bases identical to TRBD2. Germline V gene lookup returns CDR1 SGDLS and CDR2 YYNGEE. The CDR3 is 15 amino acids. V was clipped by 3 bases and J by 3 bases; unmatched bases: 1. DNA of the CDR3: TGTGCCAGCAGCGCGGGACTAGCGGACACCGGGGAGCTGTTTTTT. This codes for CASSAGLADTGELFF.

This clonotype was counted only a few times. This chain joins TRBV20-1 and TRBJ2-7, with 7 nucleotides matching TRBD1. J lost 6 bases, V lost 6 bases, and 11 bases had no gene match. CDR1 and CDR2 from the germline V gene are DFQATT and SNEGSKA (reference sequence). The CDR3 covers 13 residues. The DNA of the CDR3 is TGCAGTGCGGAAACAGGGGCGCGTGGCGAGCAGTACTTC. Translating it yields CSAETGARGEQYF.

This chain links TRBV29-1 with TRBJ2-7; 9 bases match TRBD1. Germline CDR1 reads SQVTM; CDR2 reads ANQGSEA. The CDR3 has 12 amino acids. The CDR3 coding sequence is TGCATCGTGAGGGGACAGGGCTACGAGCAGTACTTC. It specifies CIVRGQGYEQYF.

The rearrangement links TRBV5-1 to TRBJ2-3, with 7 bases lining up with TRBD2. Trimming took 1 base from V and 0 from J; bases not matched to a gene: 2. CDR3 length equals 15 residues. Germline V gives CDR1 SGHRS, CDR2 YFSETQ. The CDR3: CASSLLGGSTDTQYF. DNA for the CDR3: TGCGCCAGCAGCTTGCTCGGGGGGAGCACAGATACGCAGTATTTT.

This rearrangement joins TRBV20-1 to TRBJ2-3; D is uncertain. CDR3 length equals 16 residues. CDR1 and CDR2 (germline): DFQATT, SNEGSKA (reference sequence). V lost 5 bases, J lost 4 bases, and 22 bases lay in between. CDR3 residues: CSASSSLPSQADTQYF. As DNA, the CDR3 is TGCAGTGCTTCTAGTAGCCTGCCGAGTCAGGCAGATACGCAGTATTTT.

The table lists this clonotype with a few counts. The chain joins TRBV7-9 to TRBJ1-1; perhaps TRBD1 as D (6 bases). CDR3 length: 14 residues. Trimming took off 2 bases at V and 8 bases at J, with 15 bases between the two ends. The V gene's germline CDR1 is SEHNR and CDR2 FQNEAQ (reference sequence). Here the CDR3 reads CASSLRATGTEAFF. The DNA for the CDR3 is TGTGCCAGCAGCTTAAGGGCTACCGGGACAGAAGCTTTCTTT. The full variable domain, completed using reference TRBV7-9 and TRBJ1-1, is DTGVSQNPRHKITKRGQNVTFRCDPISEHNRLYWYRQTLGQGPEFLTYFQNEAQLEKSRLLSDRFSAERPKGSFSTLEIQRTEQGDSAMYLCASSLRATGTEAFFGQGTRLTVV.

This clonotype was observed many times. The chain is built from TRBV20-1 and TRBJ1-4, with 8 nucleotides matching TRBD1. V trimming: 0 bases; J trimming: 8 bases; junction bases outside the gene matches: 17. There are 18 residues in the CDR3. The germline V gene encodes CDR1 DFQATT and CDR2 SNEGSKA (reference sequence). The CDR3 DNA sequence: TGCAGTGCTAGAGATCGGGGACAGGCTCGCCGTGGAGGAGAAAAACTGTTTTTT. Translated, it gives CSARDRGQARRGGEKLFF.

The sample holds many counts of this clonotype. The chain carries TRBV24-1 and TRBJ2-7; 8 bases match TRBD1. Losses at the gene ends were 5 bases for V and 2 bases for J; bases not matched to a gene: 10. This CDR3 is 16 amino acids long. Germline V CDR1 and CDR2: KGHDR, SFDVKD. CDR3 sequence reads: CATSAALGTGPYEQYF. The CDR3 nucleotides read TGTGCCACCAGTGCCGCCCTCGGGACAGGTCCCTACGAGCAGTACTTC.

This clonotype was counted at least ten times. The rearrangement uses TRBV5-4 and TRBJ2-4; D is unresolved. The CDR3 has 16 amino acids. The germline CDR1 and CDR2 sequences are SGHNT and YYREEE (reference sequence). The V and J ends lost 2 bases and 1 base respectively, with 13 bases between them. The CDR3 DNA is TGTGCCAGCAGCTTACCTGGGGATAGGGCCAAAAACATTCAGTACTTC. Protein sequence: CASSLPGDRAKNIQYF.

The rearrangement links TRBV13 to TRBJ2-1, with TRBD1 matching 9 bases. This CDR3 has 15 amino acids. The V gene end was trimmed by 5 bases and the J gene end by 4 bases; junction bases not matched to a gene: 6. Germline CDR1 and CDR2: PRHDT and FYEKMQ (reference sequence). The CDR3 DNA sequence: TGTGCCAGCAGCCTACGGGACAGGGTATACAATGAGCAGTTCTTC. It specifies CASSLRDRVYNEQFF.

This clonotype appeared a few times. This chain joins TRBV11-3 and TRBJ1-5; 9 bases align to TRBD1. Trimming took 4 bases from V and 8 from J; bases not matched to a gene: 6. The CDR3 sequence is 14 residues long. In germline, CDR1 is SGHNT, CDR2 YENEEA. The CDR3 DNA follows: TGTGCCAGCAGCTCAGGGACAGGGTCGGAGCCCCAGCATTTT. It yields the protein CASSSGTGSEPQHF.

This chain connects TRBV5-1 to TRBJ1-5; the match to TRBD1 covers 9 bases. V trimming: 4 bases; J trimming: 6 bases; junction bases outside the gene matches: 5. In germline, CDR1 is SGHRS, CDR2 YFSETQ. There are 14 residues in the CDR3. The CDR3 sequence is CASSAGTGSQPQHF. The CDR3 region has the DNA TGCGCCAGCAGCGCGGGGACAGGGAGTCAGCCCCAGCATTTT.

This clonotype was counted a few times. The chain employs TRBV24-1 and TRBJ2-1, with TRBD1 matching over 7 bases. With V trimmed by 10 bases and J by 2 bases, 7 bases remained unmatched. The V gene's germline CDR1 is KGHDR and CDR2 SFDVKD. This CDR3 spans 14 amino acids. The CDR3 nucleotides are TGTGCCACTCTGGGGGACAGCCCCTACAATGAGCAGTTCTTC. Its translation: CATLGDSPYNEQFF.

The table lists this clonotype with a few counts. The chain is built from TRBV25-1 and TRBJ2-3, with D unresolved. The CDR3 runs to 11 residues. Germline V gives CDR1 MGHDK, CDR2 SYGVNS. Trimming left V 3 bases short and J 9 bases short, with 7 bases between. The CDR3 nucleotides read TGTGCCAGCAGTGATGGAGTAACGCAGTATTTT. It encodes CASSDGVTQYF.